The 11 T cell receptor beta chains below were found in one sample sequenced in a study of cytomegalovirus exposure and HLA in healthy donors. PCR involved 60 Vbeta and 13 Jbeta primers. Clones were read by immunoSEQ multiplex PCR, and TCRdb kept only the in-frame ones, dropping some. The sample shows roughly 98,000 clones, about 80% of them seen only once. Input material: PBMCs. The receptors shown here come from a man aged 35 to 55 in good health and CMV-seronegative.

This clone was picked up one time. The V call is TRBV28, the J call TRBJ2-5; D not certain. The germline V gene encodes CDR1 MDHEN and CDR2 SYDVKM. The CDR3 sequence is 14 residues long. V was clipped by 5 bases and J by 4 bases, with 14 bases between them. The DNA of the CDR3 is TGTGCCAGCAGTAAACCCAGAGGTCCAGAGACCCAGTACTTC. Translating it yields CASSKPRGPETQYF.

This rearrangement joins TRBV18 to TRBJ2-4, with D uncertain. This CDR3 spans 15 amino acids. CDR1 is KGHSH and CDR2 is LQKENI in the germline V gene. V was shortened by 3 bases and J by 0 bases, with 9 bases between the two germline ends. The CDR3 bases are TGTGCCAGCTCACCCTCGGTCCTAGCCAAAAACATTCAGTACTTC. It is translated as CASSPSVLAKNIQYF.

This clone was detected only once. The rearrangement links TRBV27 to TRBJ2-5; D remains unclear. Germline CDR1 and CDR2: MNHEY and SMNVEV (reference sequence). The V end lost 4 bases, the J end lost 1 base, and 10 bases lay between the germline ends. This CDR3 is built from 14 residues. This CDR3 reads CASSSMTGQETQYF. Here the CDR3 DNA reads TGTGCCAGCAGTTCTATGACTGGCCAAGAGACCCAGTACTTC.

The chain employs TRBV19 and TRBJ2-5; 7 nucleotides match TRBD2. Germline lookup yields CDR1 LNHDA and CDR2 SQIVND (reference sequence). The ends lost 5 bases at V and 7 bases at J; junction bases unmatched: 13. This CDR3 comprises 15 residues. The CDR3 spells CASSPGTTPRGTQYF. DNA of the CDR3: TGTGCCAGTAGTCCCGGGACTACTCCACGGGGGACCCAGTACTTC.

The chain carries TRBV7-9 and TRBJ2-3; 14 bases match TRBD2. Trimming removed 5 bases from V and 4 bases from J; junction bases left unmatched: 2. Per the germline V gene, CDR1 is SEHNR and CDR2 is FQNEAQ (reference sequence). CDR3 length equals 15 residues. The CDR3 spells CASSLTSGGADTQYF. The CDR3 DNA is TGTGCCAGCAGCCTGACTAGCGGGGGGGCAGATACGCAGTATTTT.

V usage is TRBV4-3 and J usage is TRBJ2-6, with D maybe TRBD2 (6 bases). This CDR3 contains 15 residues. Germline V CDR1 and CDR2: LGHNA, YSLEER. The ends were cut back, 5 bases at V and 0 bases at J, with 8 bases in the middle. CDR3 nucleotide sequence: TGCGCCAGCAGCGGGAGGACCTCTGGGGCCAACGTCCTGACTTTC. Translating gives CASSGRTSGANVLTF.

The sample holds one count of this clone. This rearrangement joins TRBV21-1 to TRBJ1-4. TRBV21-1 is tagged as a pseudogene. CDR3 length: 14 residues. The CDR3 DNA follows: TGTGCCAGCAGCCGAGGAGCAACTAATGAAAAACTGTTTTTT. Residues: CASSRGATNEKLFF.

V gene TRBV19 combines with J gene TRBJ2-1; the D gene is possibly TRBD1 (8 bases). Trimming cost V 3 bases and J 9 bases, with 21 bases left between them. Per germline, CDR1 LNHDA and CDR2 SQIVND (reference sequence). The CDR3 contains 16 residues. The DNA of the CDR3 is TGTGCCAGTAGTATCCAGGGGGCGAACGGGGAGGGTGAGCAGTTCTTC. This sequence encodes CASSIQGANGEGEQFF.

The V call is TRBV18, the J call TRBJ2-7; 7 bases align to TRBD1. The V and J ends lost 4 bases and 1 base, in that order; junction bases with no gene match: 4. The CDR3 is made up of 14 amino acids. From germline, CDR1 is KGHSH and CDR2 LQKENI. CDR3 amino acids: CASSHLGQSYEQYF. CDR3 DNA sequence: TGTGCCAGCTCACACCTGGGACAGTCCTACGAGCAGTACTTC. The full variable domain, in which reference TRBV18 and TRBJ2-7 provide the parts outside the CDR3, is NAGVMQNPRHLVRRRGQEARLRCSPMKGHSHVYWYRQLPEEGLKFMVYLQKENIIDESGMPKERFSAEFPKEGPSILRIQQVVRGDSAAYFCASSHLGQSYEQYFGPGTRLTVT.

This chain connects TRBV28 to TRBJ2-3, with 14 bases fitting TRBD2. Germline-derived CDR1 and CDR2 are MDHEN and SYDVKM. CDR3 length: 17 amino acids. The V and J ends lost 6 bases and 2 bases, in that order; junction bases with no gene match: 7. Here the CDR3 DNA reads TGTGCCAGCAGCTTCGGACTAGCGGGAGGTTTCACAGATACGCAGTATTTT. It yields the protein CASSFGLAGGFTDTQYF.

V usage is TRBV7-6 and J usage is TRBJ2-3; 15 nucleotides align to TRBD2. In germline, CDR1 is SGHVS, CDR2 FNYEAQ. The ends lost 4 bases at V and 0 bases at J; junction bases unmatched: 11. The CDR3 sequence is 20 residues long. The CDR3 nucleotides read TGTGCCAGCAGCTCCCCCGGACTAGCGGGGGGGCTCACTAGCACAGATACGCAGTATTTT. Its protein product is CASSSPGLAGGLTSTDTQYF.